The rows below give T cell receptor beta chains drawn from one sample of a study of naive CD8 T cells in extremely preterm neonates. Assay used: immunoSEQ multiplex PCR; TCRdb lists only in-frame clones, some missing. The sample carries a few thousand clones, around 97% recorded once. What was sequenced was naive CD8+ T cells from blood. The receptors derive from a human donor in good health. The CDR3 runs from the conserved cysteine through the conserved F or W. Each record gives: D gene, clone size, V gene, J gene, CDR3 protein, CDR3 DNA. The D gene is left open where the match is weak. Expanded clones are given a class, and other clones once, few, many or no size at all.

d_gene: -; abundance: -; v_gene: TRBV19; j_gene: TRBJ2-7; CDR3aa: CASSRHSSYEQYF; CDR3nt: TGTGCCAGTAGTAGGCACAGCTCCTACGAGCAGTACTTC
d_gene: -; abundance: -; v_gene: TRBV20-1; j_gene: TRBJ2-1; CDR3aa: CSAIRTNEQFF; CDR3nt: TGCAGTGCTATCCGGACAAATGAGCAGTTCTTC
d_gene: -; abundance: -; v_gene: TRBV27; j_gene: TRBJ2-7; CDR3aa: CASSPRDTRFYEQYF; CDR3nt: TGTGCCAGCAGCCCGCGGGATACTCGATTCTACGAGCAGTACTTC
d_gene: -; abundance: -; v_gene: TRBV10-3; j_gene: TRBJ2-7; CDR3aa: CAISSAPGNYEQYF; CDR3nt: TGTGCCATCAGTTCAGCTCCAGGGAATTACGAGCAGTACTTC
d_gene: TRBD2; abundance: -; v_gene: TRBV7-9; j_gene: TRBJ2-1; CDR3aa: CASSLPGPEWRGVNEQFF; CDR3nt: TGTGCCAGCAGCCTCCCAGGCCCCGAGTGGCGGGGGGTGAATGAGCAGTTCTTC
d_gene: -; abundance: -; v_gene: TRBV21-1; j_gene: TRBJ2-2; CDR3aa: CASSVPGTSGRSLPFGELFF; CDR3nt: TGTGCCAGCAGCGTCCCCGGGACTAGCGGGAGATCCCTCCCGTTCGGGGAGCTGTTTTTT
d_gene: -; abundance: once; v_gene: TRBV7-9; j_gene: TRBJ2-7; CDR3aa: CASSPVGALESNYEQYF; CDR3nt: TGTGCCAGCAGCCCCGTAGGGGCCCTAGAAAGTAACTACGAGCAGTACTTC
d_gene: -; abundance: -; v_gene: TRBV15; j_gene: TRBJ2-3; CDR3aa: CATSRGGSLSTDTQYF; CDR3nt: TGTGCCACCAGCCGCGGTGGGAGCCTTAGCACAGATACGCAGTATTTT
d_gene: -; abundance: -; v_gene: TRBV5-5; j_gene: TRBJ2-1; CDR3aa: CASSPEGPLSSYNEQFF; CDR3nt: TGTGCCAGCAGCCCCGAGGGCCCCCTAAGCTCCTACAATGAGCAGTTCTTC
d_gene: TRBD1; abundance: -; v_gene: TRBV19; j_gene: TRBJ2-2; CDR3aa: CASSNPLWGQRGDTGELFF; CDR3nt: TGTGCCAGTAGTAACCCCCTGTGGGGACAGAGGGGCGACACCGGGGAGCTGTTTTTT
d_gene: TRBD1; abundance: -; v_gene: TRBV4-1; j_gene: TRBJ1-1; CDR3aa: CASSRSGQGSDEAFF; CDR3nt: TGCGCCAGCAGCCGGTCGGGACAGGGGAGCGATGAAGCTTTCTTT
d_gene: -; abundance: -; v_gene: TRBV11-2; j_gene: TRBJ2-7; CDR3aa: CASSPPGVNEQYF; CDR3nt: TGTGCCAGCAGCCCCCCCGGGGTTAACGAGCAGTACTTC
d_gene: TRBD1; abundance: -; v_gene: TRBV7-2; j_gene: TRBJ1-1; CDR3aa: CASSQTGTGNTEAFF; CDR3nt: TGTGCCAGCAGCCAGACCGGGACAGGGAACACTGAAGCTTTCTTT
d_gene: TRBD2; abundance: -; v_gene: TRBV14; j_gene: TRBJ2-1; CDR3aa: CASRGGGADRSSNNEQFF; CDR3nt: TGTGCCAGCCGGGGCGGGGGGGCCGATCGGTCCTCGAATAATGAGCAGTTCTTC
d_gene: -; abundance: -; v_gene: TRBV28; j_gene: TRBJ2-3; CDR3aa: CASKLWRLNTDTQYF; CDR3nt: TGTGCCAGCAAGTTATGGAGGTTGAACACAGATACGCAGTATTTT
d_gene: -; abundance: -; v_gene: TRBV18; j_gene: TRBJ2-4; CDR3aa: CASSPVRGTLAKNIQYF; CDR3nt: TGTGCCAGCTCACCAGTAAGGGGAACGCTAGCCAAAAACATTCAGTACTTC
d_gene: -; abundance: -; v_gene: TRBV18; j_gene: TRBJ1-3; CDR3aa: CASSPSGSGNTIYF; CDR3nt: TGTGCCAGCTCACCATCCGGGTCTGGAAACACCATATATTTT
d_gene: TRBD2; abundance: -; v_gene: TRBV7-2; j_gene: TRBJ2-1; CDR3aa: CASTPGGLALGVGQFF; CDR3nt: TGTGCCAGCACCCCGGGAGGTTTAGCCCTCGGGGTGGGGCAGTTCTTC
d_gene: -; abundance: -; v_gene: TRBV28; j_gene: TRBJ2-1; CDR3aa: CASSLGGIGPNEQFF; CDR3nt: TGTGCCAGCAGTTTAGGGGGGATTGGTCCCAATGAGCAGTTCTTC
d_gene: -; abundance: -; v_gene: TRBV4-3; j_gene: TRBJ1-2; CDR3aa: CASSQASGWRSGNGYTF; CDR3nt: TGCGCCAGCAGCCAAGCAAGCGGGTGGCGGAGTGGAAATGGCTACACCTTC
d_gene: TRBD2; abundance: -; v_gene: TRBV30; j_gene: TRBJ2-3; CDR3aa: CAWGLAGGTDTQYF; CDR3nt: TGTGCCTGGGGGCTAGCGGGGGGGACAGATACGCAGTATTTT
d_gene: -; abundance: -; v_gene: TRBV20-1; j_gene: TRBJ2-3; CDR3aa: CSATRQDTQYF; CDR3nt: TGCAGTGCGACTAGGCAAGATACGCAGTATTTT
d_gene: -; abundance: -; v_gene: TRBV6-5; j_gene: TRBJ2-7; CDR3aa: CASSRTPRYEQYF; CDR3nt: TGTGCCAGCAGCCGGACACCCCGGTACGAGCAGTACTTC
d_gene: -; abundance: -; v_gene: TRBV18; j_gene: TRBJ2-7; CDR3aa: CASSPGISYEQYF; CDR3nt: TGTGCCAGCTCACCCGGGATATCCTACGAGCAGTACTTC
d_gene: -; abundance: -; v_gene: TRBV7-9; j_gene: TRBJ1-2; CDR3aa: CASSLLGGTRPPIGGGYTF; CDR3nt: TGTGCCAGCAGCTTGCTCGGGGGGACAAGACCCCCTATCGGAGGGGGCTACACCTTC
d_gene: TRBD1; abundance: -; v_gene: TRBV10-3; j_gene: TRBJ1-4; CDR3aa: CAISRDRGHSREKLFF; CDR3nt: TGTGCCATCAGCCGTGACAGGGGCCACTCACGCGAAAAACTGTTTTTT
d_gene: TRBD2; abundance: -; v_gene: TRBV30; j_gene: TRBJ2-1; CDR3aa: CAWSVKVAGGYNEQFF; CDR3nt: TGTGCCTGGAGTGTAAAAGTCGCGGGAGGATACAATGAGCAGTTCTTC
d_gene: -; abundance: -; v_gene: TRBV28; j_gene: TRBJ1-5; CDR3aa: CASSPGRAKINQPQHF; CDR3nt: TGTGCCAGCAGCCCCGGGAGGGCAAAGATTAATCAGCCCCAGCATTTT
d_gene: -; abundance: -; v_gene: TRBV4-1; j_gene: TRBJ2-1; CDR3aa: CASSQMGGHEQFF; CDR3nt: TGCGCCAGCAGCCAGATGGGGGGGCATGAGCAGTTCTTC
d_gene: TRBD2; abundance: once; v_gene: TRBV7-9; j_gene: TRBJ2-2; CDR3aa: CASRKLAGGPHTGELFF; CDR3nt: TGTGCCAGCAGGAAACTAGCGGGGGGGCCGCACACCGGGGAGCTGTTTTTT
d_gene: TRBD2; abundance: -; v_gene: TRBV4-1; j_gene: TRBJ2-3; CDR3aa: CASSLPSSGRLNTQYF; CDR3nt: TGCGCCAGCAGCCTTCCCTCTAGCGGGAGGTTGAATACGCAGTATTTT
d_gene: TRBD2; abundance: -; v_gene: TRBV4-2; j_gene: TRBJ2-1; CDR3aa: CASSHLTSDVYNEQFF; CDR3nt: TGTGCCAGCAGCCACCTGACTAGCGACGTCTACAATGAGCAGTTCTTC